This is a list of T cell receptor beta chains from one sample in a study of T-cell reconstitution after alpha-beta-depleted transplantation in children. TCRdb used MiXCR to reprocess the PCR reads, holding one entry per CDR3 protein. The data show approximately 150,000 distinct CDR3 sequences, 8% to 10% seen once. The sequences come from PBMCs, mostly from graft donor cells, collected 180 days after TCRalphabeta/CD19-depleted stem cell transplant. These receptors all stem from a female patient aged 2-10 years who had a stem cell transplant for congenital amegakaryocytic thrombocytopenia, so the T cells may come from the graft donor. Both conserved end residues are trimmed from each CDR3. A D gene is named only where the DNA matches it firmly.

CDR3: ASSQGLLVGNEQF
V: TRBV3-1
D: NA

CDR3: ASSYSILDRVDSYT
V: TRBV6-5
D: TRBD1

CDR3: ASSFFGEKSGYT
V: TRBV12-3/TRBV12-4
D: NA

CDR3: ASSGSTFSQETQY
V: TRBV5-1
D: NA

CDR3: ASSSGTGSPQDYGYT
V: TRBV5-1
D: TRBD1

CDR3: SVTGLAGEPSYKQY
V: TRBV29-1
D: TRBD2

CDR3: ASTFSLGRETQY
V: TRBV28
D: NA

CDR3: ASSLSASTGELF
V: TRBV5-1
D: NA

CDR3: ASGDRGHRTQY
V: TRBV27
D: TRBD1

CDR3: SARPHPIPQGYT
V: TRBV20-1
D: NA